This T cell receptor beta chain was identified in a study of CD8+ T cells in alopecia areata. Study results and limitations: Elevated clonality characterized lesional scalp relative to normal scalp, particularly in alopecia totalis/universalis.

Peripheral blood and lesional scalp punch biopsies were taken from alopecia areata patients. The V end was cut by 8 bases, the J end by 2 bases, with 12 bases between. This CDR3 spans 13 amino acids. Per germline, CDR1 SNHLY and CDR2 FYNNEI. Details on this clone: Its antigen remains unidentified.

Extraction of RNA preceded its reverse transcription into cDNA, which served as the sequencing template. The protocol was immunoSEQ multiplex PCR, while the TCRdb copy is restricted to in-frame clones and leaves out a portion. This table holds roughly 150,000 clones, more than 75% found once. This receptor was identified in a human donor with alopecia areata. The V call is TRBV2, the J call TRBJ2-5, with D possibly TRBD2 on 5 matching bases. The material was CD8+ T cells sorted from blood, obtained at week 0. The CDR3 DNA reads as TGTGCCAGCTTGAGGGAGTTACAAGAGACCCAGTACTTC. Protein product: CASLRELQETQYF.